A selection of T cell receptor beta chains follows, all from one sample in a study of OX40 agonist ivuxolimab in advanced cancers. Generated by immunoSEQ multiplex PCR, the TCRdb table keeps only in-frame clones and is missing some. The sample includes about 76,000 clones, about 88% of them seen just once. This specimen was CD4+ or CD8+ T cells sorted from blood, taken in a trial of the OX40 agonist ivuxolimab. These receptors were obtained from an adult with an advanced solid tumor such as melanoma, head and neck, liver or kidney cancer. Both conserved end residues are part of each CDR3. The order of the fields is CDR3 protein, CDR3 DNA, V gene, J gene, D gene, clone size, CDR3 length. D genes are given only for firm matches. Clone size appears in some rows only: once, few, many, or a class for an expanded clone.

CDR3: CASTPRRDDTEAFF; DNA: TGTGCCAGCACCCCCCGGAGGGACGACACTGAAGCTTTCTTT; V: TRBV27; J: TRBJ1-1; D: NA; size: NA; length: 14
CDR3: CASSPGSRGRGNEQFF; DNA: TGTGCCAGCAGCCCCGGAAGCAGGGGGCGCGGCAATGAGCAGTTCTTC; V: TRBV5-4; J: TRBJ2-1; D: TRBD1; size: NA; length: 16
CDR3: CASSEDPLVTRRYQPQHF; DNA: TGTGCCAGCAGCGAAGACCCGCTAGTTACCCGTCGCTATCAGCCCCAGCATTTT; V: TRBV5-8; J: TRBJ1-5; D: NA; size: NA; length: 18
CDR3: CASSDSENTEAFF; DNA: TGTGCCAGCTCAGATTCGGAGAACACTGAAGCTTTCTTT; V: TRBV18; J: TRBJ1-1; D: NA; size: NA; length: 13
CDR3: CASSQDDDRQETQYF; DNA: TGCGCCAGCAGCCAAGATGATGACAGGCAAGAGACCCAGTACTTC; V: TRBV4-3; J: TRBJ2-5; D: NA; size: NA; length: 15
CDR3: CASSVDMGASTDTQYF; DNA: TGTGCCAGCAGCGTAGATATGGGCGCTAGCACAGATACGCAGTATTTT; V: TRBV9; J: TRBJ2-3; D: NA; size: few; length: 16
CDR3: CASSPLQGTQGELFF; DNA: TGTGCCAGCTCACCTCTTCAGGGAACCCAAGGGGAACTGTTTTTT; V: TRBV18; J: TRBJ1-4; D: NA; size: NA; length: 15
CDR3: CSVDLPFTDTQYF; DNA: TGCAGCGTTGATCTTCCATTCACCGATACGCAGTATTTT; V: TRBV29-1; J: TRBJ2-3; D: NA; size: NA; length: 13
CDR3: CASSLEGRNTEAFF; DNA: TGCGCCAGCAGCTTAGAGGGTCGGAACACTGAAGCTTTCTTT; V: TRBV5-1; J: TRBJ1-1; D: NA; size: NA; length: 14
CDR3: CASSYLQGSNYGYTF; DNA: TGTGCCAGCAGTTACCTCCAGGGGTCTAACTATGGCTACACCTTC; V: TRBV27; J: TRBJ1-2; D: NA; size: NA; length: 15
CDR3: CAISGGAGDYGYTF; DNA: TGTGCCATCTCGGGGGGGGCCGGTGACTATGGCTACACCTTC; V: TRBV10-3; J: TRBJ1-2; D: NA; size: NA; length: 14
CDR3: CASSPNPGAAGIQYF; DNA: TGTGCCAGCAGCCCAAATCCAGGGGCCGCGGGAATCCAGTACTTC; V: TRBV7-3; J: TRBJ2-5; D: NA; size: NA; length: 15
CDR3: CASSSYSGADTQYF; DNA: TGTGCCAGCAGTTCCTATAGCGGGGCAGATACGCAGTATTTT; V: TRBV28; J: TRBJ2-3; D: TRBD2; size: NA; length: 14
CDR3: CASSSPVRMNTEAFF; DNA: TGTGCCAGCAGCTCCCCAGTACGAATGAACACTGAAGCTTTCTTT; V: TRBV7-2; J: TRBJ1-1; D: NA; size: NA; length: 15
CDR3: CASSLERGGWNEQFF; DNA: TGTGCCAGCAGCCTTGAGCGGGGGGGCTGGAATGAGCAGTTCTTC; V: TRBV7-2; J: TRBJ2-1; D: TRBD2; size: NA; length: 15
CDR3: CASTFGSEAFF; DNA: TGTGCCAGCACCTTTGGCTCTGAAGCTTTCTTT; V: TRBV7-9; J: TRBJ1-1; D: NA; size: NA; length: 11